Below, 23 T cell receptor beta chains from the same sample are listed, as sequenced in a study of CD8+CD57+ T cells in acquired aplastic anemia. Patients included in sequencing had previously demonstrated CD8+CD57+ cell expansion by flow cytometry. Genomic DNA served as template for TCR beta VDJ and CDR3 profiling. MiXCR, applied by TCRdb to the reads, yields one record per CDR3 protein. The data show 150,000 to 200,000 distinct CDR3 sequences, 40% to 50% seen once. Sequencing input: sorted CD4+, CD8+, or CD8+CD57+ T cells (not recorded which) from PBMCs. These receptors came from a human donor with aplastic anemia.

This clonotype was counted many times. J is TRBJ1-6 and V is TRBV2; D remains ambiguous. The CDR3 contains 13 residues. Germline CDR1 is SNHLY and CDR2 is FYNNEI. Trimming pared 3 bases from V and 6 bases from J, leaving 6 bases between. CDR3: CASSEETNSPLHF. The CDR3 DNA sequence: TGTGCCAGCAGTGAGGAGACTAATTCACCCCTCCACTTT.

A few counts support this clonotype. The CDR3 here is CASSQEPGGGYTF. The CDR3 DNA sequence: TGTGCCAGCAGCCAAGAGCCCGGCGGTGGCTACACCTTC. The chain couples TRBV3-1 to TRBJ1-2; no clear D gene. CDR3 length equals 13 residues. Germline V gene sequence: CDR1 LGHDT, CDR2 YNNKEL (reference sequence). Trimming left V 0 bases short and J 7 bases short, with 9 bases between.

This clonotype has a count of ten or more. The gene calls are TRBV3-1 and TRBJ1-6; D gene unclear. The V end was cut by 2 bases, the J end by 6 bases, with 2 bases between. Germline V gene sequence: CDR1 LGHDT, CDR2 YNNKEL (reference sequence). CDR3 length: 12 amino acids. CDR3 in DNA: TGTGCCAGCAGCCAACCTAATTCACCCCTCCACTTT. Encoded protein: CASSQPNSPLHF. The full variable domain, rest sourced from reference TRBV3-1 and TRBJ1-6, is DTAVSQTPKYLVTQMGNDKSIKCEQNLGHDTMYWYKQDSKKFLKIMFSYNNKELIINETVPNRFSPKSPDKAHLNLHINSLELGDSAVYFCASSQPNSPLHFGNGTRLTVT.

This clonotype was counted only a few times. This sequence joins TRBV10-3 and TRBJ2-5, with TRBD1 identical over 9 bases. The CDR3 is made up of 13 amino acids. Germline V gives CDR1 ENHRY, CDR2 SYGVKD. V dropped 6 bases and J dropped 4; count of bases not matched to a gene: 3. CDR3 amino acids: CAIRKTGGETQYF. CDR3 sequence (DNA): TGTGCCATCAGAAAGACAGGGGGAGAGACCCAGTACTTC.

The rearrangement joins TRBV20-1 to TRBJ2-3; tentatively, D is TRBD2 (5 bases). Germline lookup yields CDR1 DFQATT and CDR2 SNEGSKA (reference sequence). The V end lost 0 bases, the J end lost 1 base, and 14 bases lay between the germline ends. CDR3 length equals 16 residues. CDR3: CSARDDVFGGTDTQYF. Here the CDR3 DNA reads TGCAGTGCTAGAGATGATGTGTTCGGGGGCACAGATACGCAGTATTTT.

The V gene is TRBV6-6, the J gene TRBJ1-1, with TRBD1 as a possible D gene (6 bases). Looked up from germline, CDR1 is MNHNY and CDR2 is SVGAGI (reference sequence). This CDR3 has 15 residues. The germline V and J ends were trimmed by 4 bases and 1 base, with 13 bases remaining between them. CDR3 protein: CASSWVRGGNTEAFF. In DNA form, the CDR3 reads TGTGCCAGCAGTTGGGTCAGGGGCGGGAACACTGAAGCTTTCTTT.

This clonotype was seen repeatedly, ten times or more. The V gene is TRBV2, the J gene TRBJ2-5; tentative D call: TRBD2 (5 bases). Looked up from germline, CDR1 is SNHLY and CDR2 is FYNNEI. Trimming cost V 3 bases and J 2 bases, with 13 bases left between them. The CDR3 spans 15 residues. As DNA, the CDR3 is TGTGCCAGCAGTGAGACGGCGGGCGCACAAGAGACCCAGTACTTC. Protein product: CASSETAGAQETQYF.

In this sample, this clonotype turned up many times. The chain employs TRBV5-4 and TRBJ1-2, with a tentative D call TRBD1 (6 bases). V was clipped by 4 bases and J by 3 bases, with 13 bases between them. Germline V gene sequence: CDR1 SGHNT, CDR2 YYREEE (reference sequence). The CDR3 runs 14 residues. CDR3 nucleotide sequence: TGTGCCAGCAGCCTCGGACAGACTTACTATGGCTACACCTTC. As protein: CASSLGQTYYGYTF.

This sequence joins TRBV20-1 and TRBJ2-1; D is unclear. CDR1 is DFQATT, CDR2 SNEGSKA, per germline (reference sequence). This CDR3 spans 13 amino acids. With 4 bases removed from V and 4 bases from J, the gap between germline ends came to 11 bases. CDR3 DNA sequence: TGCAGTGCTATCCGGCCAGTTTACAATGAGCAGTTCTTC. It is translated as CSAIRPVYNEQFF.

The chain employs TRBV20-1 and TRBJ2-7; 11 bases align to TRBD2. Per the germline V gene, CDR1 is DFQATT and CDR2 is SNEGSKA (reference sequence). The V segment lost 0 bases and the J segment 2 bases; nucleotides outside the gene matches: 6. This CDR3 contains 16 residues. CDR3 in DNA: TGCAGTGCTAGAGATCTCATAGCGGGGGGGACCTACGAGCAGTACTTC. Translation: CSARDLIAGGTYEQYF.

V and J are TRBV7-6 and TRBJ1-6; D possibly corresponds to TRBD1 (5 bases). Trimming took off 1 base at V and 6 bases at J, with 13 bases between the two ends. Germline CDR1 is SGHVS and CDR2 is FNYEAQ. The CDR3 covers 16 residues. The CDR3 spells CASSLEGPFGNSPLHF. In DNA form, the CDR3 reads TGTGCCAGCAGCTTAGAGGGGCCATTCGGTAATTCACCCCTCCACTTT.

Ten or more counts support this clonotype. The chain links TRBV20-1 to TRBJ2-1; D tentatively fits TRBD1 or TRBD2 (6 bases each). V lost 0 bases to trimming and J lost 8 bases, with 17 bases between them. From germline, CDR1 is DFQATT and CDR2 SNEGSKA (reference sequence). There are 15 residues in the CDR3. CDR3 loop: CSARDTVRGPYEQFF. Written as DNA, the CDR3 is TGCAGTGCTAGAGATACCGTCCGGGGGCCGTATGAGCAGTTCTTC.

The chain has TRBV19 and TRBJ2-1; D tentatively fits TRBD1 or TRBD2 (5 bases each). The DNA end is more similar to TRBJ2-5, so the J call may be wrong. CDR3 length: 16 amino acids. Germline V gives CDR1 LNHDA, CDR2 SQIVND (reference sequence). DNA of the CDR3: TGTGCCAGTAGTATTAATTGGCAGGGTGGAGGAGAGACCCAGTACTTC. Translation: CASSINWQGGGETQYF.

This clonotype was detected ten times or more. The rearrangement links TRBV6-1 to TRBJ1-2; 7 nucleotides line up with TRBD1. The CDR3 is made up of 13 amino acids. J gave up 3 bases and V 6 bases, and 4 bases lay outside the gene matches. From germline, CDR1 is MNHNS and CDR2 SASEGT. The CDR3 here is CASRRTGHYGYTF. The CDR3 coding sequence is TGTGCCAGCAGGAGGACAGGACACTATGGCTACACCTTC.

This clonotype was picked up many times. This sequence joins TRBV19 and TRBJ2-1, with D maybe TRBD1 (5 bases). CDR1 is LNHDA and CDR2 is SQIVND in the germline V gene (reference sequence). Trimming left V 0 bases short and J 4 bases short, with 10 bases between. The CDR3 runs 15 residues. DNA for the CDR3: TGTGCCAGTAGTATAGAAGTGGGGCGATACAATGAGCAGTTCTTC. It codes for CASSIEVGRYNEQFF.

In this sample, this clonotype turned up a few times. This may arise from a read error, as a much more abundant clone is one base away. The CDR3 reads CASGIRGPNTEAFF. CDR3 bases: TGTGCCAGTGGTATCCGGGGGCCGAACACTGAAGCTTTCTTT. The rearrangement links TRBV19 to TRBJ1-1; TRBD1 might be the D (6 bases). The CDR3 is 14 amino acids. Looked up from germline, CDR1 is LNHDA and CDR2 is SQIVND (reference sequence).

The J gene is TRBJ2-2, the V gene TRBV4-2; no clear D gene. The CDR3 spans 13 residues. CDR1 is LGHNA, CDR2 YNFKEQ, per germline. The germline V and J ends were trimmed by 2 bases and 5 bases, with 6 bases remaining between them. The CDR3 spells CASSQSETGELFF. Here the CDR3 DNA reads TGTGCCAGCAGCCAAAGTGAAACCGGGGAGCTGTTTTTT.

The V call is TRBV5-4, the J call TRBJ2-5, with D possibly matching TRBD1 (6 bases). Germline V gives CDR1 SGHNT, CDR2 YYREEE (reference sequence). The V end was cut by 4 bases, the J end by 9 bases, with 22 bases between. This CDR3 spans 15 amino acids. In DNA, the CDR3 is TGTGCCAGCAGCCCTGATACAGGGTGGCAGGAGGCCCAGTACTTC. Encoded protein: CASSPDTGWQEAQYF.

This clonotype was seen many times. This sequence joins TRBV7-9 and TRBJ2-3; D gene uncertain. The CDR3 length is 10 residues. Germline-derived CDR1 and CDR2 are SEHNR and FQNEAQ (reference sequence). CDR3: CAASTDTQYF. DNA for the CDR3: TGTGCAGCCAGCACAGATACGCAGTATTTT.

This clonotype has a single count. The CDR3 does not close with the conserved phenylalanine or tryptophan, likely indicating a read error. The limits of the CDR3 on the DNA are not certain, so only TCRdb's listed CDR3 is given. This chain connects TRBV10-3 to TRBJ1-2; the table's D call of TRBD1 was not tested on the DNA. From germline, CDR1 is ENHRY and CDR2 SYGVKD. Inclusive of both ends, the CDR3 amounts to 8 amino acids. The CDR3 spells CAISGQGV.

CDR3 in amino acids: CSARGAVYGYTF. CDR3 in DNA: TGCAGTGCTAGAGGGGCCGTCTATGGCTACACCTTC. This chain uses TRBV20-1 with TRBJ1-2, with D unresolved. Germline lookup yields CDR1 DFQATT and CDR2 SNEGSKA (reference sequence). The CDR3 consists of 12 residues. V lost 1 base to trimming and J lost 4 bases, with 7 bases between them.

This clonotype has ten or more counts. The V gene is TRBV29-1, the J gene TRBJ1-1; the D is unclear. Germline-derived CDR1 and CDR2 are SQVTM and ANQGSEA. V lost 7 bases, J lost 0 bases, and 15 bases lay in between. This CDR3 is built from 14 residues. The CDR3 DNA reads TGCAGCGCCCAGATAGGACGGGTGAACACTGAAGCTTTCTTT. This sequence encodes CSAQIGRVNTEAFF. The full variable domain, with the rest looked up from reference TRBV29-1 and TRBJ1-1, is SAVISQKPSRDICQRGTSLTIQCQVDSQVTMMFWYRQQPGQSLTLIATANQGSEATYESGFVIDKFPISRPNLTFSTLTVSNMSPEDSSIYLCSAQIGRVNTEAFFGQGTRLTVV.

There are a few counts of this clonotype. The chain couples TRBV15 to TRBJ2-7; tentative D call: TRBD2 (6 bases). CDR1 and CDR2 (germline): LNHNV, YYDKDF (reference sequence). The CDR3 length is 15 residues. Trimming cost V 1 base and J 4 bases, with 14 bases left between them. CDR3 coding DNA: TGTGCCACCAGCAGAGTCTCTGGAGGGCAATACGAGCAGTACTTC. Residues: CATSRVSGGQYEQYF.